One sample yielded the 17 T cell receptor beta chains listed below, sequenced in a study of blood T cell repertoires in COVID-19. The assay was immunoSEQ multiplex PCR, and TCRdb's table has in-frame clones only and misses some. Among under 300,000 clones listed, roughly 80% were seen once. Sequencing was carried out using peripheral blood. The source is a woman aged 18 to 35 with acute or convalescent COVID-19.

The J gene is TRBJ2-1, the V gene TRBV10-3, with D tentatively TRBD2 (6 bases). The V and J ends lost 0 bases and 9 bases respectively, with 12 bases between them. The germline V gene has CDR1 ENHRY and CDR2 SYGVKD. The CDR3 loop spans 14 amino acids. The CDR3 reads CAISESRDIGEQFF. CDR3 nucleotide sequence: TGTGCCATCAGTGAGTCGCGGGATATAGGTGAGCAGTTCTTC.

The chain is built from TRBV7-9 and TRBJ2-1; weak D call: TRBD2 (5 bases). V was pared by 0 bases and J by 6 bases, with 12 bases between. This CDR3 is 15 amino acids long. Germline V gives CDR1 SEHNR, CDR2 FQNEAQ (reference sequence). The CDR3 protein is CASSLAETKGNEQFF. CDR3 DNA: TGTGCCAGCAGCTTAGCTGAGACTAAAGGCAATGAGCAGTTCTTC.

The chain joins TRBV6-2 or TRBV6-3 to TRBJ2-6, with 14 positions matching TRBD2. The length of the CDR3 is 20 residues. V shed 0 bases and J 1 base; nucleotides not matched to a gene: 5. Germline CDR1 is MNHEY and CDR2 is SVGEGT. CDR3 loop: CASSYSTSGRDNSGANVLTF. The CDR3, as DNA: TGTGCCAGCAGTTACTCGACTAGCGGGAGGGATAATTCTGGGGCCAACGTCCTGACTTTC.

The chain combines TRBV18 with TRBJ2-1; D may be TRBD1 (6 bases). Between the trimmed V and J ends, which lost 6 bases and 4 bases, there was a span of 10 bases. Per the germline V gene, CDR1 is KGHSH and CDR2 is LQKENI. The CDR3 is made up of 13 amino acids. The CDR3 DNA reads TGTGCCAGCTCGCGACAGGATTACAATGAGCAGTTCTTC. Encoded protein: CASSRQDYNEQFF.

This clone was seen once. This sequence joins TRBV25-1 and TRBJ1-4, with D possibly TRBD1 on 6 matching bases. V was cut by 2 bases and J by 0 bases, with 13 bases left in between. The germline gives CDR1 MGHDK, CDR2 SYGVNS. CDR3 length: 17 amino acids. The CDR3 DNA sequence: TGTGCCAGCAGTGAACGGCAGGGACACGCAACTAATGAAAAACTGTTTTTT. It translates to CASSERQGHATNEKLFF.

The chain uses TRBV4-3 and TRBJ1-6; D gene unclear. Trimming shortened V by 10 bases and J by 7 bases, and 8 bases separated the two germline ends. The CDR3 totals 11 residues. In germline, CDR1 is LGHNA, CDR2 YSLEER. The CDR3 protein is CATGWNSPLHF. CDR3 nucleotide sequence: TGCGCCACGGGGTGGAATTCACCCCTCCACTTT.

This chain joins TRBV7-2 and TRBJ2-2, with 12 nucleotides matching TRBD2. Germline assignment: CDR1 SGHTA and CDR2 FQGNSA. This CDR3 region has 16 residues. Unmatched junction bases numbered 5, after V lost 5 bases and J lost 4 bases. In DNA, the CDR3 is TGTGCCAGCAGCCCTCCTAGCGGGAGGGCCACCGGGGAGCTGTTTTTT. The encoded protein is CASSPPSGRATGELFF. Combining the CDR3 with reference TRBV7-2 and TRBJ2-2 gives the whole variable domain GAGVSQSPSNKVTEKGKDVELRCDPISGHTALYWYRQSLGQGLEFLIYFQGNSAPDKSGLPSDRFSAERTGGSVSTLTIQRTQQEDSAVYLCASSPPSGRATGELFFGEGSRLTVL.

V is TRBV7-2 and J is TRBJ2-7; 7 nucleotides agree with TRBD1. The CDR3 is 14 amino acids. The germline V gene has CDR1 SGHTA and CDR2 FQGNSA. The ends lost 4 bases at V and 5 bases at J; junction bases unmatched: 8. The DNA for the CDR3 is TGTGCCAGCAGCTCACAGGGGCTTGGTGACGAGCAGTACTTC. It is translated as CASSSQGLGDEQYF.

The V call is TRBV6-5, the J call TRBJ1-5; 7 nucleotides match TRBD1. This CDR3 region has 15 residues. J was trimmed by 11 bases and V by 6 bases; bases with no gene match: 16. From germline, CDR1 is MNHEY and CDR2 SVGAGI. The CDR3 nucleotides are TGTGCCAGCAGCCAGATCCAGGGGGGTCGATTATCCCAGCATTTT. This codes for CASSQIQGGRLSQHF.

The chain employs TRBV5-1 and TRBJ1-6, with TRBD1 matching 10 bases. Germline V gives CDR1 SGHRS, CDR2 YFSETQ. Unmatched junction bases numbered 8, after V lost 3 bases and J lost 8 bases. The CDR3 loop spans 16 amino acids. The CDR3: CASSWEGQGRDSPLHF. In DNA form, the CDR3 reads TGCGCCAGCAGCTGGGAGGGACAGGGGCGTGATTCACCCCTCCACTTT. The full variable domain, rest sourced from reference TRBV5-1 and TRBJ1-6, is KAGVTQTPRYLIKTRGQQVTLSCSPISGHRSVSWYQQTPGQGLQFLFEYFSETQRNKGNFPGRFSGRQFSNSRSEMNVSTLELGDSALYLCASSWEGQGRDSPLHFGNGTRLTVT.

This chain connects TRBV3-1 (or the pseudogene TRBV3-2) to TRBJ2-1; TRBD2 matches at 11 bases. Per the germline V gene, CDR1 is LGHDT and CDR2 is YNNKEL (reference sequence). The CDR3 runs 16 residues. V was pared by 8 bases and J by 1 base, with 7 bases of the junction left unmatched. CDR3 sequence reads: CASALSGRASYNEQFF. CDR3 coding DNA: TGTGCCAGCGCCCTTAGCGGGAGGGCATCCTACAATGAGCAGTTCTTC.

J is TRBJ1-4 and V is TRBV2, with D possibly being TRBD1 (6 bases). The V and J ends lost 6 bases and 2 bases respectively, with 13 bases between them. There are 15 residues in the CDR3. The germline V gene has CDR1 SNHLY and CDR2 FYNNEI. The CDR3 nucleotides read TGTGCCAGCAGCGCCCAGGGGCAGACTAATGAAAAACTGTTTTTT. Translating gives CASSAQGQTNEKLFF.

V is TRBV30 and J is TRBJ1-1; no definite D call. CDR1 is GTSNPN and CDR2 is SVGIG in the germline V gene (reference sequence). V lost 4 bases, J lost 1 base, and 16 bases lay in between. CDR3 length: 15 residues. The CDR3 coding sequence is TGTGCCTGGACCCGGGAAATGACACCGAACACTGAAGCTTTCTTT. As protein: CAWTREMTPNTEAFF.

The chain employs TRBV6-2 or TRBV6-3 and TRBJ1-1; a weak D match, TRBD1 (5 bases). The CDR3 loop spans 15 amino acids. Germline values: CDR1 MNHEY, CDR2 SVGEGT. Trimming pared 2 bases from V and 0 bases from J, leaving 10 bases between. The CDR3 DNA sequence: TGTGCCAGCAGTTACCGTCAGGGCCTGAACACTGAAGCTTTCTTT. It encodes CASSYRQGLNTEAFF.

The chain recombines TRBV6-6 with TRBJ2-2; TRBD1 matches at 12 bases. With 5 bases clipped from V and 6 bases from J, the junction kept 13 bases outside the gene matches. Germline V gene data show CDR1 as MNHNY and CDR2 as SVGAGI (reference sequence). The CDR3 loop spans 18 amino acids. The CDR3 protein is CASSQKRPGQGAAGELFF. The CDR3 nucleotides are TGTGCCAGCAGTCAAAAGCGGCCGGGACAGGGGGCTGCCGGGGAGCTGTTTTTT.

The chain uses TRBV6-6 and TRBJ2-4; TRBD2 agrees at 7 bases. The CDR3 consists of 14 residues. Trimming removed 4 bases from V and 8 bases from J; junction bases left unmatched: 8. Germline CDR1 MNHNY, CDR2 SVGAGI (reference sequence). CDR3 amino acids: CASSSPRGRDIQYF. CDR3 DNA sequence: TGTGCCAGCAGTTCCCCACGGGGGAGGGACATTCAGTACTTC.

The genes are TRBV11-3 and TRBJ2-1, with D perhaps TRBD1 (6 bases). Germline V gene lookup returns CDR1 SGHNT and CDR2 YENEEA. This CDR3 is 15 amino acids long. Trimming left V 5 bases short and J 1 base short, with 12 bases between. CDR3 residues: CASSPRQVSYNEQFF. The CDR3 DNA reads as TGTGCCAGCAGCCCCCGACAGGTATCCTACAATGAGCAGTTCTTC. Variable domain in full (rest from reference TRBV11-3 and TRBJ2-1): EAGVVQSPRYKIIEKKQPVAFWCNPISGHNTLYWYLQNLGQGPELLIRYENEEAVDDSQLPKDRFSAERLKGVDSTLKIQPAELGDSAVYLCASSPRQVSYNEQFFGPGTRLTVL.